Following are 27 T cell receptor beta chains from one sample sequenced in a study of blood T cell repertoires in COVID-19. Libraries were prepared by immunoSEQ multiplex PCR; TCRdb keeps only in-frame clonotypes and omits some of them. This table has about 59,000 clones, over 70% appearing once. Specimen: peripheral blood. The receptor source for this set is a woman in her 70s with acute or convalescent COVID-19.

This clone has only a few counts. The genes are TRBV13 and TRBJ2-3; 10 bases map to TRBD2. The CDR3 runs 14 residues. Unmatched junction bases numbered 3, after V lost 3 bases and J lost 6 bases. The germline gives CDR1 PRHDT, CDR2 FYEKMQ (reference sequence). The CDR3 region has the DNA TGTGCCAGCAGCTTCAATAGCGGGAGGGATACGCAGTATTTT. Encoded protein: CASSFNSGRDTQYF.

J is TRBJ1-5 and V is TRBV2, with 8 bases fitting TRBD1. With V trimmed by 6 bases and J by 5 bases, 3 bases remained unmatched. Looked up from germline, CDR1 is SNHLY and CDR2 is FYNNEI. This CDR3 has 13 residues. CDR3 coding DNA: TGTGCCAGCAGGAAGGACAGGGATCAGCCCCAGCATTTT. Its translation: CASRKDRDQPQHF.

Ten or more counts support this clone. The CDR3 region has the DNA TGTGCCAGCAGCTTCAGGCCGCCAAATTCACCCCTCCACTTT. Its translation is CASSFRPPNSPLHF. The chain links TRBV7-9 to TRBJ1-6; D unresolved. The CDR3 contains 14 residues. From germline, CDR1 is SEHNR and CDR2 FQNEAQ (reference sequence). V was pared by 3 bases and J by 7 bases, with 10 bases between.

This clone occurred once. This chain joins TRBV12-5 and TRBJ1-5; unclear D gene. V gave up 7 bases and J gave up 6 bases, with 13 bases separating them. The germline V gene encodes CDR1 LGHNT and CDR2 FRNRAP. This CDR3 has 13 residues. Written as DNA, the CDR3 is TGTGCTAGTGTCCAGGATCTTGGTCAGCCCCAGCATTTT. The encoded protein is CASVQDLGQPQHF.

CDR3 nucleotide sequence: TGTGCCAGCAGCTTTGGACAGGGAAGCTCACCCCTCCACTTT. Its translation is CASSFGQGSSPLHF. The V gene is TRBV7-9, the J gene TRBJ1-6; 8 bases are a match to TRBD1. The CDR3 extends over 14 amino acids. The junction had 5 bases not matched to a gene; V was cut back by 3 bases and J by 10 bases. Germline CDR1 SEHNR, CDR2 FQNEAQ (reference sequence).

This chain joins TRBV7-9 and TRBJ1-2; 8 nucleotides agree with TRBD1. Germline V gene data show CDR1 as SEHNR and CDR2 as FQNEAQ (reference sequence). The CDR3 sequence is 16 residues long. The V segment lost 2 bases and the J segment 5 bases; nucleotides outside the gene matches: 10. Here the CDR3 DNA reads TGTGCCAGCAGCTTATCTGGGGGACAGGCTTTTTATGGCTACACCTTC. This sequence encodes CASSLSGGQAFYGYTF.

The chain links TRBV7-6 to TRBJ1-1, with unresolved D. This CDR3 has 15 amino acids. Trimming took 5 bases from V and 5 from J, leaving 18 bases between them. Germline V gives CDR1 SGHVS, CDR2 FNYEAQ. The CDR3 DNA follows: TGTGCCAGCAGCCAAGTTGGGGAGGGTCGAACTGAAGCTTTCTTT. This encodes CASSQVGEGRTEAFF.

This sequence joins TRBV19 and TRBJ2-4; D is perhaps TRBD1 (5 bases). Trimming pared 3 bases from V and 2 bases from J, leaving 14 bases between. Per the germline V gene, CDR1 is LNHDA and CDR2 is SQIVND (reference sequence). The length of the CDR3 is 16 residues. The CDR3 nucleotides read TGTGCCAGTAGTATTGAGACAGTCGGTCCCAAAAACATTCAGTACTTC. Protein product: CASSIETVGPKNIQYF.

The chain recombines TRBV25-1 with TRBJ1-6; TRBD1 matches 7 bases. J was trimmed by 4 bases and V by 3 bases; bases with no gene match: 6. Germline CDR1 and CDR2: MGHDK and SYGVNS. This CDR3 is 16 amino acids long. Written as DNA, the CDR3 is TGTGCCAGCAGTGATTGGGGACAGCGATATAATTCACCCCTCCACTTT. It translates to CASSDWGQRYNSPLHF.

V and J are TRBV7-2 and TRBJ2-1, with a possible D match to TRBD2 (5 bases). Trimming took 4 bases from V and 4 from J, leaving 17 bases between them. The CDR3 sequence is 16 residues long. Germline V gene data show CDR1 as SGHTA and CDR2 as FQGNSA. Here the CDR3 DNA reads TGTGCCAGCAGCTCTTTCACGGGGTACTTATACAATGAGCAGTTCTTC. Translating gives CASSSFTGYLYNEQFF.

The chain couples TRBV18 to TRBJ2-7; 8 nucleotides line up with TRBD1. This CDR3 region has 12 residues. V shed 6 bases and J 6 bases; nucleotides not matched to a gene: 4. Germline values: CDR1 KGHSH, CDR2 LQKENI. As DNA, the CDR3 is TGTGCCAGCTCGCTACAGGGGGGCGAGCAGTACTTC. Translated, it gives CASSLQGGEQYF.

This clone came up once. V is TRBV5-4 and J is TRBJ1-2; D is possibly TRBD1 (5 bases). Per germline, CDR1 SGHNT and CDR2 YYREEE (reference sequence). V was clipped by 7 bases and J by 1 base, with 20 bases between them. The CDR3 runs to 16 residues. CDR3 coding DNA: TGTGCCAGCGGGGAGGCAGGGAGAGGGCTTAACTATGGCTACACCTTC. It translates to CASGEAGRGLNYGYTF.

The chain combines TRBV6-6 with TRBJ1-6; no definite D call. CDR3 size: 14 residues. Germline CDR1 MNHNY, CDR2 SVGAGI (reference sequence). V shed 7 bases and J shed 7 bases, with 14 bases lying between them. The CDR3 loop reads CASTPAVENSPLHF. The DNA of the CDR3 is TGTGCCAGCACCCCGGCAGTGGAGAATTCACCCCTCCACTTT.

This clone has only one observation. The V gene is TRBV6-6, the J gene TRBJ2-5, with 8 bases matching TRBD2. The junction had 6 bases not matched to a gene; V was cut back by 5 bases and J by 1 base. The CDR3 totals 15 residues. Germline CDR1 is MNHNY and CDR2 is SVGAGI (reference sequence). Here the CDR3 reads CASSVGSGVQETQYF. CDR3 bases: TGTGCCAGCAGTGTTGGTAGCGGGGTCCAAGAGACCCAGTACTTC.

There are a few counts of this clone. The CDR3 DNA reads as TGCGCCAGCAGCCAAGGGACTAGCACAGATACGCAGTATTTT. Translated: CASSQGTSTDTQYF. The genes are TRBV4-1 and TRBJ2-3; the D gene is possibly TRBD2 (5 bases). Per the germline V gene, CDR1 is MGHRA and CDR2 is YSYEKL. The CDR3 is 14 amino acids. V was trimmed by 1 base and J by 0 bases, leaving 5 bases between them.

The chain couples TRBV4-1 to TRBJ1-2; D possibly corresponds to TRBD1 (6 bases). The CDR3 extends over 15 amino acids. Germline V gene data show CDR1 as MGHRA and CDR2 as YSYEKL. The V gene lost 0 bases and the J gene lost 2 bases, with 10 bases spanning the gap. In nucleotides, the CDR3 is TGCGCCAGCAGCCAAGAACAGGGCCGAAACTATGGCTACACCTTC. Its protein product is CASSQEQGRNYGYTF.

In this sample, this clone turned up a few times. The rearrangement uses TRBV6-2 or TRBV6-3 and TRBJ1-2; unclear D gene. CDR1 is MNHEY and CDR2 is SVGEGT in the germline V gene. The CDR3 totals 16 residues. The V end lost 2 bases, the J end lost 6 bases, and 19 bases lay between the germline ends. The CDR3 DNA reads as TGTGCCAGCAGTTACCCATATCAGTTGGTTTTGGATGGCTACACCTTC. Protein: CASSYPYQLVLDGYTF.

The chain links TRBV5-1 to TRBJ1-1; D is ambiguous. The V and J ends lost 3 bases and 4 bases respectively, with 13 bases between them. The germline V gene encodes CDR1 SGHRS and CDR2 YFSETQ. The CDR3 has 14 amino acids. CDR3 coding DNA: TGCGCCAGCAGCTCTCTTAATCCAGGCACTGAAGCTTTCTTT. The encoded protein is CASSSLNPGTEAFF.

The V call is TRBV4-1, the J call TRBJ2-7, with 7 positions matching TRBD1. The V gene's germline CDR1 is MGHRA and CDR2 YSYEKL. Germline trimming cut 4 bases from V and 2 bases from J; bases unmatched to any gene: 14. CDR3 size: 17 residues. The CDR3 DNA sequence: TGCGCCAGCAGCCTTTACCGTGGGACAGAGAAAACCTACGAGCAGTACTTC. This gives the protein CASSLYRGTEKTYEQYF.

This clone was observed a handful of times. CDR3 residues: CASSQDDYPQGLAGSYNEQFF. CDR3 in DNA: TGTGCCAGCAGCCAAGATGATTACCCCCAAGGACTAGCGGGTTCCTACAATGAGCAGTTCTTC. The chain combines TRBV4-2 with TRBJ2-1; 11 bases align to TRBD2. CDR1 and CDR2 (germline): LGHNA, YNFKEQ. Trimming removed 0 bases from V and 1 base from J; junction bases left unmatched: 14. This CDR3 spans 21 amino acids.

The chain's CDR3 is CATRTGKDTQYF. The CDR3 DNA is TGTGCCACCCGGACAGGGAAGGATACGCAGTATTTT. This chain uses TRBV21-1 with TRBJ2-3; TRBD1 was called by the table and not checked on the DNA. TRBV21-1 counts as a pseudogene. The CDR3 extends over 12 amino acids.

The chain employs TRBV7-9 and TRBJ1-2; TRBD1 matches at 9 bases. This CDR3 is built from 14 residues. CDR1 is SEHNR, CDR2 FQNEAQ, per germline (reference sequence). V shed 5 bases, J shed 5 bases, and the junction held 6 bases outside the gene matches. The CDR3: CASSPGDRAYGYTF. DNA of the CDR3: TGTGCCAGCAGCCCCGGGGACAGGGCTTATGGCTACACCTTC.

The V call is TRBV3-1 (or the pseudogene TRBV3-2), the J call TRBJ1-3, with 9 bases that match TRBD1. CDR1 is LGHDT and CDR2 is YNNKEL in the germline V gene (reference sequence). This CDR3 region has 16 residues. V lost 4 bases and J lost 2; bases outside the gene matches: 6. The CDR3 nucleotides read TGTGCCAGCAGCCGCCTGGGACAGGGTCCTGGAAACACCATATATTTT. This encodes CASSRLGQGPGNTIYF.

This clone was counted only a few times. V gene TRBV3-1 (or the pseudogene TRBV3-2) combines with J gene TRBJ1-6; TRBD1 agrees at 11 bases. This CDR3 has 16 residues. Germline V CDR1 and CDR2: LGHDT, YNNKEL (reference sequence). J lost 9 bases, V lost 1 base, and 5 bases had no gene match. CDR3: CASSQGSGTGGSPLHF. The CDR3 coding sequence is TGTGCCAGCAGCCAAGGATCCGGGACAGGGGGTTCACCCCTCCACTTT.

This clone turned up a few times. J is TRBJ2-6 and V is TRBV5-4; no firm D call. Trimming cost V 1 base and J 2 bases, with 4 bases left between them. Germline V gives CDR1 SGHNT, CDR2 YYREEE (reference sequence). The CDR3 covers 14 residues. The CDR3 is CASSLQAGANVLTF. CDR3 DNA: TGTGCCAGCAGCTTGCAGGCTGGGGCCAACGTCCTGACTTTC.

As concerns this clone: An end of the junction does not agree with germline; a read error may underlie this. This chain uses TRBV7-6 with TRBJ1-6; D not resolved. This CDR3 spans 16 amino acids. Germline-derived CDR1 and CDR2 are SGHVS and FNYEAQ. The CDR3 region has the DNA TGTGCCAGCAGCCTAGCAGCGACCCTCTATAATTCACCCCTCCACTTT. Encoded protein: CASSLAATLYNSPLHF.

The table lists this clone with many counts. The CDR3 protein is CASSVGQGSRTEAFF. The CDR3, as DNA: TGTGCCAGCAGCGTTGGACAGGGAAGTAGGACTGAAGCTTTCTTT. This rearrangement joins TRBV5-6 to TRBJ1-1; 8 nucleotides line up with TRBD1. The CDR3 length is 15 residues. CDR1 is SGHDT and CDR2 is YYEEEE in the germline V gene. Trimming removed 4 bases from V and 5 bases from J; junction bases left unmatched: 10.